This is a list of T cell receptor beta chains from one sample in a study of CD8+ T cells in alopecia areata. Method: immunoSEQ multiplex PCR; TCRdb's copy keeps in-frame clones and lacks some. The table lists 140,000 to 150,000 clones, roughly 54% of them singletons. The source was CD8+ T cells sorted from blood, collected at week 4, from a patient treated with tofacitinib. The receptors stem from a human donor with alopecia areata. CDR3s include the opening cysteine and the closing phenylalanine or tryptophan. D genes are given only for firm matches. Size values are once, few and many counts, or a class for expanded clones, and some rows have none.

CDR3 protein	CDR3 DNA	D gene	clone size	J gene	V gene
CASSAHGNQPQHF	TGTGCCAGCAGCGCTCACGGGAATCAGCCCCAGCATTTT	.	.	TRBJ1-5	TRBV9
CAWSVGAGRETQYF	TGTGCCTGGAGTGTAGGTGCAGGTAGAGAGACCCAGTACTTC	.	.	TRBJ2-5	TRBV30
CASSQVMDRGNGYTF	TGTGCCAGCAGCCAAGTCATGGACAGGGGGAACGGCTACACCTTC	TRBD1	.	TRBJ1-2	TRBV14
CASSSGTAGEETQYF	TGTGCCAGCAGCTCAGGGACAGCTGGGGAGGAGACCCAGTACTTC	TRBD1	once	TRBJ2-5	TRBV9
CASNLGGGTYNEQFF	TGTGCCAGCAACTTGGGTGGGGGAACGTACAATGAGCAGTTCTTC	.	.	TRBJ2-1	TRBV5-6
CASSLGSRTDTQYF	TGTGCCAGCAGCTTAGGGTCCCGCACAGATACGCAGTATTTT	.	.	TRBJ2-3	TRBV7-9
CASSDPFEAFF	TGTGCCAGCAGTGATCCTTTTGAAGCTTTCTTT	.	.	TRBJ1-1	TRBV25-1
CATSRDMEAHGYTF	TGTGCCACCAGCAGAGATATGGAGGCTCATGGCTACACCTTC	.	once	TRBJ1-2	TRBV15
CASSLEGTYGYTF	TGTGCCAGCAGCTTGGAGGGTACCTATGGCTACACCTTC	.	.	TRBJ1-2	TRBV5-6
CASSSSPDGNEQFF	TGTGCCAGCAGCTCAAGTCCGGACGGGAATGAGCAGTTCTTC	.	.	TRBJ2-1	TRBV5-4
CASSQGRTGYYEQYF	TGCGCCAGCAGCCAAGGGCGGACAGGGTACTACGAGCAGTACTTC	TRBD1	.	TRBJ2-7	TRBV4-1
CASSLGRELEKLFF	TGTGCCAGCAGCTTAGGCCGAGAGCTTGAAAAACTGTTTTTT	.	.	TRBJ1-4	TRBV13
CASNLIGIITDTQYF	TGTGCCAGCAACTTGATTGGTATAATCACAGATACGCAGTATTTT	.	few	TRBJ2-3	TRBV7-8
CASRPTSGAEQFF	TGTGCCAGCAGGCCGACTAGCGGGGCTGAGCAGTTCTTC	TRBD2	.	TRBJ2-1	TRBV27
CSVIFSGANVLTF	TGCAGCGTTATCTTCTCTGGGGCCAACGTCCTGACTTTC	.	.	TRBJ2-6	TRBV29-1
CASSYSEGNNEQFF	TGTGCCAGCAGTTACTCGGAAGGGAACAATGAGCAGTTCTTC	.	few	TRBJ2-1	TRBV6-5
CAWSVLAHLDPLHF	TGTGCCTGGAGTGTACTCGCCCACCTGGATCCCCTCCACTTT	.	few	TRBJ1-6	TRBV30
CSVLIPNGNQPQHF	TGCAGCGTCCTAATCCCGAATGGCAATCAGCCCCAGCATTTT	.	few	TRBJ1-5	TRBV29-1
CASSPEPGFGAKNIQYF	TGTGCCAGTAGTCCCGAACCGGGATTTGGGGCCAAAAACATTCAGTACTTC	.	few	TRBJ2-4	TRBV19
CASSPGDGYTF	TGTGCCAGCAGCCCTGGGGATGGCTACACCTTC	.	.	TRBJ1-2	TRBV13
CATSRVAGIAPPGVQETQYF	TGTGCCACCAGCAGAGTGGCCGGGATAGCCCCCCCGGGGGTACAAGAGACCCAGTACTTC	.	.	TRBJ2-5	TRBV15
CASGPYNEQFF	TGTGCTAGTGGTCCTTACAATGAGCAGTTCTTC	.	few	TRBJ2-1	TRBV12-5
CASSRAGAGAFF	TGTGCCAGCAGCCGGGCAGGGGCCGGAGCTTTCTTT	.	.	TRBJ1-1	TRBV5-6
CASSQDHGQGYEAFF	TGCGCCAGCAGCCAAGATCATGGGCAGGGGTATGAAGCTTTCTTT	.	.	TRBJ1-1	TRBV4-3
CATSERQGWDEQFF	TGTGCCACCAGCGAGCGACAGGGATGGGATGAGCAGTTCTTC	TRBD1	.	TRBJ2-1	TRBV15
CATGFDTEAFF	TGTGCCACCGGGTTTGACACTGAAGCTTTCTTT	.	.	TRBJ1-1	TRBV11-2
CSVLGQGTYNEQFF	TGCAGCGTCTTAGGACAGGGTACCTACAATGAGCAGTTCTTC	TRBD1	.	TRBJ2-1	TRBV29-1
CASSETGGASYEQYF	TGTGCCAGCAGTGAAACAGGGGGCGCATCCTACGAGCAGTACTTC	TRBD1	.	TRBJ2-7	TRBV2
CSVLRRSLGQPQHF	TGCAGCGTTTTGAGGAGAAGTCTGGGACAGCCCCAGCATTTT	.	few	TRBJ1-5	TRBV29-1
CASSSQHDSYGYTF	TGTGCCAGCAGCTCTCAACACGACAGCTATGGCTACACCTTC	.	.	TRBJ1-2	TRBV7-9
CASRGPKRGGQETQYF	TGCGCCAGCCGGGGGCCCAAGCGGGGGGGCCAAGAGACCCAGTACTTC	TRBD2	.	TRBJ2-5	TRBV4-1